This entry features one TCR beta chain sequence. Its antigen remains undetermined. Base-call qualities are not available, and no considerably larger clone is one nucleotide away. At diagnosis, tumor, uninvolved tumor-adjacent lung and peripheral blood were collected and then preserved as a mix of FFPE and fresh-frozen material. For TCR repertoire profiling, blood samples were analyzed in the form of peripheral blood mononuclear cells. There are 16 amino acids in the CDR3, from cysteine to phenylalanine inclusive. Here the CDR3 DNA is all that survives: 48 bases in frame from base 1. The trim is 5 bases for V and 0 bases for J, with a gap of 14 bases between the germline ends. The germline V gene supplies CDR1 SGHTA and CDR2 FQGNSA. The data were obtained in a study of T cells in localized non-small cell lung cancer (dated by TCRdb to the early 2020s). A note on the overall study: The study examined T cell repertoires in under 300 patients with early-stage NSCLC and compared tumors with uninvolved tumor-adjacent lungs. All 240 or so NSCLC patients in the cohort were treatment-naive and had localized lung tumors that were resected. Of the NSCLC patients, fewer than 150 were male and about a hundred were female, and the mean age was about 69 years. Beyond this particular receptor, the publication reports: Because the study design was exploratory, TCR variables were selected using unadjusted p-values without false-discovery rate correction. The highest T cell clonality was observed in uninvolved tumor-adjacent lung, where clonality exceeded that of tumor, suggesting that antigenic responses were more focused in uninvolved tumor-adjacent lung. Because multi-region tumor sequencing was not performed, intratumor heterogeneity could not be ruled out. Higher T cell density in blood was associated with longer overall survival, whereas higher clonality in adjacent lung was associated with shorter survival. A median of roughly 60 of the top 100 tumor clones were detected in paired uninvolved adjacent lung, and around 30 of these tumor clones were also found among the top 100 clones of the paired uninvolved adjacent lung.

TCR beta CDR3 regions were sequenced from DNA using the immunoSEQ Assay. Regarding the original processing steps: T cell density was computed as TCR beta template counts normalized to usable DNA estimated by amplifying housekeeping genes. Using the preseqR package, richness was estimated by extrapolating to 120,000 templates for tissue samples and 400,000 templates for PBMC samples. Clonality was defined as one minus Pielou's evenness. Differential abundance testing on productive amino-acid clonotypes, with a minimum total count of 5 and an alpha of 0.1, was used to identify tissue-enriched TCRs. The Jaccard Index and the Morisita Overlap Index were used to quantify repertoire overlap between compartments. GLIPH clustered TCR beta CDR3s with public tetramer-defined viral CDR3s; viral motifs required at least three viral sequences plus V-gene enrichment. Sourced from immuneACCESS, this table was stored by TCRdb with only in-frame sequences that have V and J called. A share of the clones is absent; for the studies checked, an unresolved V gene accounts for under half, and the remainder has no known explanation. V, J and clone size are taken as reported in that table, and D and trimming were inferred from the DNA itself. The sample includes about 40,000 clones, with around 84% observed a single time. Around 3.7% of the sample rests with the top ten.

The receptor was derived from a man aged 18 to 49 with stage I lung adenocarcinoma. The rearranged segments are TRBV7-2 and TRBJ2-1; D gene: possibly TRBD2, on 6 matching bases. The sequencing used peripheral blood, collected before any cancer treatment. Read as DNA, the sequence is TGTGCCAGCAGCCCCTCTGGGGGGACCTCCTACAATGAGCAGTTCTTC. Translation gives CASSPSGGTSYNEQFF.